This T cell receptor beta chain was recorded in a study of beta chain features in type 1 diabetes. Study conclusions and caveats: Type 1 diabetes patients had VDJ junctions that carried fewer insertions and more deletions. In these data, an HLA type influence on TCRB rearrangement remained unresolved. All four CD4+ subsets from Type 1 diabetes patients carried moderately but significantly shorter TCRB CDR3s.

Of note for this clone: Its antigen is not identified. Different DNA sequences within this sample yield the same CDR3.

Germline values: CDR1 MNHEY, CDR2 SVGAGI. V shed 6 bases and J 7 bases; nucleotides not matched to a gene: 6. The CDR3 extends over 12 amino acids. Expressed TCRB transcripts were sequenced because the isolated RNA had all been reverse transcribed beforehand. A few million reads were obtained on average from naive, central memory and regulatory T cell samples. The data were produced by immunoSEQ multiplex PCR, yet TCRdb's version contains in-frame clones alone and is incomplete. The sample records 640,000 or so clones, around an eighth being singletons. CD4+ naive, central memory, regulatory and stem cell-like memory cells were sorted via CD45RO/CCR7/CD25/CD127/CD95/CD27.

The rearrangement uses TRBV6-5 and TRBJ2-7; 7 positions match TRBD1. Sequenced input: naive CD4+ T cells from blood. This receptor was obtained from a man between 18 and 35 years old with type 1 diabetes. The CDR3 spells CASSLDRAEQYF. The CDR3 nucleotides read TGTGCCAGCAGCCTTGACAGGGCGGAGCAGTACTTC.